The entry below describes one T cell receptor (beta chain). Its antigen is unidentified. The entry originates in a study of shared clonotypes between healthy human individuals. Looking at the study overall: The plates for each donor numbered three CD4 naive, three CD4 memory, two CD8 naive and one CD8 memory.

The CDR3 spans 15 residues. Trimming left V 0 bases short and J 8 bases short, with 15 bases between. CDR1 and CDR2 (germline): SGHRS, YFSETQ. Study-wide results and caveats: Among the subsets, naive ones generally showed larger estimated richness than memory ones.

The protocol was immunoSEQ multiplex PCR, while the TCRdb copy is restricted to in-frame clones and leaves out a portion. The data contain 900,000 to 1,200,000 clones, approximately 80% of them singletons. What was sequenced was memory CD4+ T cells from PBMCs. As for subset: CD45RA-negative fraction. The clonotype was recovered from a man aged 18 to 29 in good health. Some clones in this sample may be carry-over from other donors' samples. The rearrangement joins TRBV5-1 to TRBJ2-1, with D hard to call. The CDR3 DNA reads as TGCGCCAGCAGCTTGGGTAGGCTCCTCGGCGATGAGCAGTTCTTC. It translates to CASSLGRLLGDEQFF.